This TCR beta chain was profiled in a study of T cell responses to AZD1222 COVID-19 vaccine. TCRdb's table, derived via immunoSEQ multiplex PCR, lists solely in-frame clones and lacks some. The repertoire has under 120,000 clones, nearly 90% of them found once; the top ten carry about 2.5%. The V gene lost 0 bases and the J gene lost 1 base, with 6 bases spanning the gap. CDR1 LGHNA and CDR2 YNFKEQ come from the germline V gene. The CDR3 is 14 amino acids. This sequence originates from an adult who received the AZD1222 COVID-19 vaccine. The genes are TRBV4-2 and TRBJ1-2; D remains unclear. Sequenced material: peripheral blood, taken 28 days after the second AZD1222 dose. The CDR3 spells CASSQERGNYGYTF. DNA for the CDR3: TGTGCCAGCAGCCAAGAACGGGGTAACTATGGCTACACCTTC.